The next 23 T cell receptor beta chains were all read from a single sample in a study of control samples from healthy donors and cancer patients. Generated by immunoSEQ multiplex PCR, the TCRdb table keeps only in-frame clones and is missing some. The sample carries 25,000 to 30,000 clones, around 85% recorded once. Sequences were obtained from PBMCs. Receptors originate from a woman aged 55-69 years with head and neck cancer.

The CDR3 DNA sequence: TGTGCCAGCAGCGTAGGGACTAGCGGGGACCAAGAGACCCAGTACTTC. It encodes CASSVGTSGDQETQYF. This sequence joins TRBV9 and TRBJ2-5, with 12 positions matching TRBD2. The CDR3 covers 16 residues. Per the germline V gene, CDR1 is SGDLS and CDR2 is YYNGEE. The ends lost 0 bases at V and 0 bases at J; junction bases unmatched: 0.

The chain employs TRBV5-4 and TRBJ1-4, with 8 bases that match TRBD1. The V segment lost 4 bases and the J segment 14 bases; nucleotides outside the gene matches: 10. The length of the CDR3 is 13 residues. The germline CDR1 and CDR2 sequences are SGHNT and YYREEE (reference sequence). Here the CDR3 reads CASSKTGEVSLFF. The DNA for the CDR3 is TGTGCCAGCAGCAAGACAGGGGAGGTTAGCCTGTTTTTT.

This clone was counted between two and nine times. The CDR3 DNA follows: TGCGCCAGCAGCCCCAGCCGGGGCGGAACTGAAGCTTTCTTT. Its translation is CASSPSRGGTEAFF. The J gene is TRBJ1-1, the V gene TRBV4-1; D perhaps matches TRBD1 (5 bases). The CDR3 has 14 residues. CDR1 MGHRA and CDR2 YSYEKL come from the germline V gene. Trimming left V 4 bases short and J 5 bases short, with 14 bases between.

This clone was detected only a few times. The rearrangement links TRBV7-9 to TRBJ2-7; D uncertain. The CDR3 has 12 amino acids. CDR1 and CDR2 (germline): SEHNR, FQNEAQ (reference sequence). Trimming stripped 4 bases from V and 4 bases from J, with 8 bases between. CDR3 loop: CASSSGPYEQYF. The CDR3 DNA reads TGTGCCAGCAGCTCTGGCCCTTACGAGCAGTACTTC.

The rearrangement joins TRBV7-6 to TRBJ2-5; 10 bases match TRBD2. The CDR3 consists of 17 residues. J lost 4 bases, V lost 0 bases, and 8 bases had no gene match. Germline V gene lookup returns CDR1 SGHVS and CDR2 FNYEAQ. The CDR3 coding sequence is TGTGCCAGCAGCTTAGCGCTACTAGCGGGGTTATCAGAGACCCAGTACTTC. Its protein is CASSLALLAGLSETQYF.

This clone has only a few counts. This chain connects TRBV29-1 to TRBJ1-5, with TRBD1 matching over 9 bases. The CDR3 totals 13 residues. CDR1 is SQVTM, CDR2 ANQGSEA, per germline. V lost 7 bases to trimming and J lost 6 bases; unmatched junction nucleotides: 7. CDR3 in amino acids: CSATGGRGQPQHF. The CDR3 coding sequence is TGCAGCGCCACAGGGGGCAGGGGTCAGCCCCAGCATTTT.

The rearrangement joins TRBV7-3 to TRBJ2-7, with a weak D call TRBD2 (5 bases). Germline CDR1 is SGHTA and CDR2 is FQGTGA. The CDR3 has 15 residues. Trimming stripped 1 base from V and 5 bases from J, with 15 bases between. The CDR3 DNA follows: TGTGCCAGCAGCTTAATGGAAAGGCCGCGGGACGAGCAGTACTTC. The encoded protein is CASSLMERPRDEQYF. Variable domain in full (rest from reference TRBV7-3 and TRBJ2-7): GAGVSQTPSNKVTEKGKYVELRCDPISGHTALYWYRQSLGQGPEFLIYFQGTGAADDSGLPNDRFFAVRPEGSVSTLKIQRTERGDSAVYLCASSLMERPRDEQYFGPGTRLTVT.

The V call is TRBV11-2, the J call TRBJ2-1, with no clear D. V dropped 5 bases and J dropped 4 bases, with 9 bases sitting between them. Germline values: CDR1 SGHAT, CDR2 FQNNGV. The CDR3 contains 13 residues. The CDR3 DNA is TGTGCCAGCAGCCACTTCCCGTACAATGAGCAGTTCTTC. Protein product: CASSHFPYNEQFF.

The chain is built from TRBV7-3 and TRBJ2-5; D is possibly TRBD2 (6 bases). The CDR3 spans 13 residues. V was pared by 5 bases and J by 7 bases, with 14 bases between. Germline assignment: CDR1 SGHTA and CDR2 FQGTGA. The CDR3 is CASSTGLEGTQYF. In DNA, the CDR3 is TGTGCCAGCAGCACGGGACTGGAGGGGACCCAGTACTTC.

In nucleotides, the CDR3 is TGCGCCAGCAGTTTCGGGGACGGGAATTCACCCCTCCACTTT. Amino acids: CASSFGDGNSPLHF. V gene TRBV5-1 combines with J gene TRBJ1-6; D may be TRBD1 (5 bases). The V end lost 5 bases, the J end lost 7 bases, and 13 bases lay between the germline ends. The CDR3 is made up of 14 amino acids. The germline V gene encodes CDR1 SGHRS and CDR2 YFSETQ.

The chain employs TRBV11-3 and TRBJ1-1; D is unresolved. Germline CDR1 and CDR2: SGHNT and YENEEA. Between the trimmed V and J ends, which lost 0 bases and 10 bases, there was a span of 9 bases. The CDR3 contains 12 residues. The CDR3 region is CASSLEGSGAFF. In DNA, the CDR3 is TGTGCCAGCAGCTTAGAAGGGTCAGGAGCTTTCTTT.

This chain connects TRBV12-3 or TRBV12-4 to TRBJ1-5; tentatively, D is TRBD1 (5 bases). Trimming took 6 bases from V and 6 from J, leaving 12 bases between them. CDR3 length: 13 amino acids. Written as DNA, the CDR3 is TGTGCCAGCAGCGCAGGGCGGGCTCAGCCCCAGCATTTT. It is translated as CASSAGRAQPQHF.

The chain recombines TRBV7-9 with TRBJ1-5; D perhaps matches TRBD1 (5 bases). This CDR3 region has 14 residues. Deletions cut 1 base from V and 4 bases from J, with 8 bases between. Germline V gives CDR1 SEHNR, CDR2 FQNEAQ (reference sequence). The CDR3 protein is CASSLVGGNQPQHF. The CDR3, as DNA: TGTGCCAGCAGCTTAGTCGGGGGGAATCAGCCCCAGCATTTT.

This chain joins TRBV30 and TRBJ2-5; TRBD2 might be the D (6 bases). Germline loops: CDR1 GTSNPN, CDR2 SVGIG (reference sequence). V gave up 5 bases and J gave up 2 bases, with 12 bases separating them. The CDR3 contains 13 residues. As DNA, the CDR3 is TGTGCCTGGGACCGCGGGGAGCAAGAGACCCAGTACTTC. Protein product: CAWDRGEQETQYF.

The chain joins TRBV24-1 to TRBJ1-2; 7 nucleotides agree with TRBD1. Germline CDR1 reads KGHDR; CDR2 reads SFDVKD. This CDR3 comprises 13 residues. Trimming removed 4 bases from V and 8 bases from J; junction bases left unmatched: 6. The CDR3 spells CATSDPGTEGYTF. CDR3 DNA sequence: TGTGCCACCAGTGACCCTGGGACAGAGGGCTACACCTTC.

The chain has TRBV6-5 and TRBJ2-7; D is perhaps TRBD1 or TRBD2 (5 bases each). The CDR3 is 15 amino acids. Germline values: CDR1 MNHEY, CDR2 SVGAGI. Trimming took off 4 bases at V and 2 bases at J, with 15 bases between the two ends. CDR3 DNA: TGTGCCAGCAGTTTCCGGGACGAGCGAACCTACGAGCAGTACTTC. Translating it yields CASSFRDERTYEQYF.

V is TRBV27 and J is TRBJ2-5, with 9 bases identical to TRBD2. This CDR3 has 13 amino acids. V trimming: 4 bases; J trimming: 5 bases; junction bases outside the gene matches: 2. Germline CDR1 MNHEY, CDR2 SMNVEV (reference sequence). CDR3 in DNA: TGTGCCAGCAGTTGGCGGGAGGGGGAGACCCAGTACTTC. Amino acid sequence: CASSWREGETQYF.

The V call is TRBV6-2 or TRBV6-3, the J call TRBJ2-2; either TRBD1 or TRBD2 may supply D (5 bases each). The V end was cut by 0 bases, the J end by 5 bases, with 10 bases between. Germline CDR1 reads MNHEY; CDR2 reads SVGEGT. The CDR3 spans 15 residues. The chain's CDR3 is CASSYSGVGTGELFF. The CDR3, as DNA: TGTGCCAGCAGTTACTCGGGGGTTGGAACCGGGGAGCTGTTTTTT.

On this clone: One junction end disagrees with the germline gene, perhaps due to a read error. The J gene is TRBJ2-5, the V gene TRBV25-1; 14 bases are a match to TRBD2. CDR1 and CDR2 from the germline V gene are MGHDK and SYGVNS. The CDR3 covers 13 residues. The CDR3 protein is CASSKGLAGVLDF. The CDR3 DNA is TGTGCCAGCAGTAAGGGACTAGCGGGAGTTCTGGACTTC. Full variable domain (remainder filled in from reference TRBV25-1 and TRBJ2-5): EADIYQTPRYLVIGTGKKITLECSQTMGHDKMYWYQQDPGMELHLIHYSYGVNSTEKGDLSSESTVSRIRTEHFPLTLESARPSHTSQYLCASSKGLAGVLDFGPGTRLLVL.

Here the CDR3 DNA reads TGTGCCAGCAGTTACCCGACTAGCGGGGCCACAGATACGCAGTATTTT. Its protein is CASSYPTSGATDTQYF. The chain carries TRBV6-2 or TRBV6-3 and TRBJ2-3; TRBD2 agrees at 11 bases. Germline V CDR1 and CDR2: MNHEY, SVGEGT. After removal of 2 bases from V and 2 bases from J, the junction contained 3 bases not matched to a gene. The CDR3 consists of 16 residues.

The chain carries TRBV7-9 and TRBJ2-7; possible D gene TRBD2, 5 bases. CDR3 length equals 12 residues. Germline assignment: CDR1 SEHNR and CDR2 FQNEAQ (reference sequence). Between the trimmed V and J ends, which lost 1 base and 7 bases, there was a span of 8 bases. The CDR3 DNA sequence: TGTGCCAGCAGCTTAGGGAGCGGAGAGCAGTACTTC. Amino acid sequence: CASSLGSGEQYF.

This clone appeared a single time. The genes are TRBV19 and TRBJ2-5; tentative D call: TRBD2 (5 bases). CDR1 is LNHDA, CDR2 SQIVND, per germline (reference sequence). With 8 bases removed from V and 1 base from J, the gap between germline ends came to 8 bases. The CDR3 totals 12 residues. CDR3 coding DNA: TGTGCCAGTTCGGACTCCCAAGAGACCCAGTACTTC. Protein: CASSDSQETQYF.

V and J are TRBV2 and TRBJ1-2; 9 bases match TRBD1. The J segment lost 8 bases and the V segment lost 4 bases, leaving 8 bases of the junction unmatched. CDR3 size: 14 residues. The germline V gene has CDR1 SNHLY and CDR2 FYNNEI. CDR3 region: CASSALGTGYGYTF. The CDR3, as DNA: TGTGCCAGCAGTGCTTTGGGGACAGGGTACGGCTACACCTTC.